This T cell receptor beta chain was retrieved from a study of T cells in tuberculosis. For the study at large: This South African cohort compared adolescents with or without latent tuberculosis against adults with active tuberculosis. Whole-study results and caveats: Using the GMM-specific repertoire gave about 85% accuracy versus 60% to 70% with motifs. Shorter CDR3-alpha in active tuberculosis partly drove smaller distances.

CDR3 length: 12 amino acids. Germline loops: CDR1 MNHEY, CDR2 SVGAGI. The trim removed 11 bases at V and 7 bases at J, leaving 6 bases unmatched. On this clone itself: No antigen is known for it.

Time point defined: new active TB diagnosis, blood taken before or within 7 days of starting treatment. Produced via immunoSEQ multiplex PCR; TCRdb's table is partial and in-frame only. Here the sample spans fewer than 35,000 clones, roughly 86% being singletons. The chain employs TRBV6-5 and TRBJ2-1; TRBD2 agrees at 9 bases. The sequenced sample was PBMCs, obtained at tuberculosis diagnosis. This clonotype was obtained from an adult with tuberculosis. The CDR3 sequence: CAASGIANEQFF. The DNA for the CDR3 is TGTGCCGCTAGCGGGATCGCGAATGAGCAGTTCTTC.